In this sample, the clone carrying this T cell receptor beta chain turned up a few times. Between the trimmed V and J ends, which lost 3 bases and 4 bases, there was a span of 13 bases. Germline V gene data show CDR1 as SEHNR and CDR2 as FQNEAQ (reference sequence). This CDR3 has 14 residues. Of the isolated RNA, all was reverse transcribed, and so the sequenced material was expressed TCRB transcripts. Generated by immunoSEQ multiplex PCR, the TCRdb table keeps only in-frame clones and is missing some. This sample has more than 350,000 clones, with about 10% found just once. This specimen belongs to a study of beta chain features in type 1 diabetes. Study details: All samples yielded 100 million to 140 million examined sorted cells.

Sequenced: naive CD4+ T cells from blood. This chain links TRBV7-9 with TRBJ2-7; D tentatively fits TRBD1 or TRBD2 (5 bases each). The TCR was taken from a woman aged 18-35 years in good health. CDR3 in DNA: TGTGCCAGCAGCTTCGGGACCTTACTTTACGAGCAGTACTTC. This gives the protein CASSFGTLLYEQYF.